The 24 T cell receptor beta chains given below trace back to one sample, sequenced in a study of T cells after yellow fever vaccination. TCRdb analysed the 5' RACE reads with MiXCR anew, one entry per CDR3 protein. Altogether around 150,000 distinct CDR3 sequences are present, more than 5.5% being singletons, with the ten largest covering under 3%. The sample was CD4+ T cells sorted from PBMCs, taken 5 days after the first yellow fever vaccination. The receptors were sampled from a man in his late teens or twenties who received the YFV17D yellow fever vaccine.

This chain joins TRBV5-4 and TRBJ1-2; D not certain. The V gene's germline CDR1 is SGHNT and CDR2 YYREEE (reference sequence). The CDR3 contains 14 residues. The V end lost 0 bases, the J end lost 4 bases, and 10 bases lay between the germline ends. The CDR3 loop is CASSLEAGIYGYTF. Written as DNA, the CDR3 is TGTGCCAGCAGCTTGGAGGCAGGAATCTATGGCTACACCTTC.

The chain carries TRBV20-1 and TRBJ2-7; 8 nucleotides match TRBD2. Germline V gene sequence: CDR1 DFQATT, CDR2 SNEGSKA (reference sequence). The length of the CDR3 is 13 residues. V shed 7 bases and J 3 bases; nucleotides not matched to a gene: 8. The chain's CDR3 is CSVQPGLGYEQYF. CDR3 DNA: TGCAGTGTTCAGCCGGGACTAGGCTACGAGCAGTACTTC.

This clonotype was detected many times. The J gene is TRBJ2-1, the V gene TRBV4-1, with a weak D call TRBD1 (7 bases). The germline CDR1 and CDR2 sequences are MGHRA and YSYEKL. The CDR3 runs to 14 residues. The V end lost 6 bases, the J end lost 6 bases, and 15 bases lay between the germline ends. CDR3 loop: CASRHPGGTNEQFF. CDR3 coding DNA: TGCGCCAGCAGACACCCAGGGGGGACCAATGAGCAGTTCTTC.

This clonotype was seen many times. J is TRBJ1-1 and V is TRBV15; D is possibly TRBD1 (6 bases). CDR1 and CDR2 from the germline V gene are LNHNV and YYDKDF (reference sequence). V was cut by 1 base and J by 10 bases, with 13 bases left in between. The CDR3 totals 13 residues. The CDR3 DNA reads TGTGCCACCAGCAGAGGCGAAGGGGGTTTAGCTTTCTTT. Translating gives CATSRGEGGLAFF.

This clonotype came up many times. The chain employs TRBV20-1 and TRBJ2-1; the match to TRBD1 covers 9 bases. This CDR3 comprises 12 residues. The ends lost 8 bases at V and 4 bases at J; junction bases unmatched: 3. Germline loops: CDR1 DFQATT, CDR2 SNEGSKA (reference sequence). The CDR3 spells CSRTGVYNEQFF. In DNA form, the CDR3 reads TGCAGTCGGACAGGGGTATACAATGAGCAGTTCTTC.

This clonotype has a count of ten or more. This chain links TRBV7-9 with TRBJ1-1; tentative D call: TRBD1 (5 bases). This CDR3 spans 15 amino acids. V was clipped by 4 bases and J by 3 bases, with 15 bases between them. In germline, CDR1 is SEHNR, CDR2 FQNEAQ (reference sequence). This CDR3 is CASSSSLGRDTEAFF. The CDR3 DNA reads TGTGCCAGCAGCTCTAGCCTAGGCAGGGACACTGAAGCTTTCTTT.

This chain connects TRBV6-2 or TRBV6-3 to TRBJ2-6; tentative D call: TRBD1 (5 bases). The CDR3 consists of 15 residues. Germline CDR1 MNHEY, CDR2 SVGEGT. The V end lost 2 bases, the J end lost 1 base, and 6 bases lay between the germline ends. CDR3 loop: CASSYQGSGANVLTF. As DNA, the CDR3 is TGTGCCAGCAGTTACCAGGGTTCTGGGGCCAACGTCCTGACTTTC.

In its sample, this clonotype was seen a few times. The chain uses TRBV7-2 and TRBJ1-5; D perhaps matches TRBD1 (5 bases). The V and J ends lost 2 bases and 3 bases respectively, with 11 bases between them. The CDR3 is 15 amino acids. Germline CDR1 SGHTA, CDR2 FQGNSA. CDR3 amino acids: CASSLPGHNNQPQHF. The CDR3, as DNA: TGTGCCAGCAGCTTACCCGGACATAACAATCAGCCCCAGCATTTT.

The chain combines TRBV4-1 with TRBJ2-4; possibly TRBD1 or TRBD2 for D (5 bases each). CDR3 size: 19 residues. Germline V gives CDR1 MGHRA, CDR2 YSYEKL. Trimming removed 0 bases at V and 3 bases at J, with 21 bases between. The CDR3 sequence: CASSQDGTARLVGKNIQYF. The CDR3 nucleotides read TGCGCCAGCAGCCAAGATGGGACCGCCCGCCTCGTTGGCAAAAACATTCAGTACTTC.

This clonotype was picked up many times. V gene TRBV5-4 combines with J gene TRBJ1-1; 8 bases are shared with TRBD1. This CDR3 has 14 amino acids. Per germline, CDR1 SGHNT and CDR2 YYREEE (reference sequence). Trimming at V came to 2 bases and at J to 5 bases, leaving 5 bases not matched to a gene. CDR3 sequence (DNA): TGTGCCAGCAGCTTAGGACAGGGACGGACTGAAGCTTTCTTT. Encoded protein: CASSLGQGRTEAFF.

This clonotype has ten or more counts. CDR3 region: CAISESERDYGYTF. The CDR3 DNA is TGTGCCATCAGTGAGTCCGAAAGGGACTATGGCTACACCTTC. The rearrangement joins TRBV10-3 to TRBJ1-2; no firm D call. Trimming cost V 0 bases and J 3 bases, with 8 bases left between them. Germline CDR1 and CDR2: ENHRY and SYGVKD. This CDR3 is 14 amino acids long.

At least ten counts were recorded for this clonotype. The DNA for the CDR3 is TGTGCCAGCAGCCAAGAAGGGCGGGGAGCAAACACCGGGGAGCTGTTTTTT. Protein sequence: CASSQEGRGANTGELFF. This chain links TRBV3-1 with TRBJ2-2; D perhaps matches TRBD2 (6 bases). V was cut by 0 bases and J by 2 bases, with 13 bases left in between. CDR1 is LGHDT, CDR2 YNNKEL, per germline (reference sequence). This CDR3 region has 17 residues.

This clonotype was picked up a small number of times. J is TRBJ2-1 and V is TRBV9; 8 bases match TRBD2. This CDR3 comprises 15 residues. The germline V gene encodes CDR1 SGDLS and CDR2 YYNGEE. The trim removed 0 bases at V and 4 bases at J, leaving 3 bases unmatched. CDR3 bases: TGTGCCAGCAGCGTAGATAGCGGGGTTTACAATGAGCAGTTCTTC. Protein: CASSVDSGVYNEQFF.

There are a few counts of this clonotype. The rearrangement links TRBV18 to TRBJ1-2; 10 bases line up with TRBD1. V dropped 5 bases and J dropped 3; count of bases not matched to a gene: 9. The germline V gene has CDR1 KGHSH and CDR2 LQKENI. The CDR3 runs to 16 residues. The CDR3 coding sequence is TGTGCCAGCTCAACCCGGGACAGGGGTGTGGACTATGGCTACACCTTC. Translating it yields CASSTRDRGVDYGYTF.

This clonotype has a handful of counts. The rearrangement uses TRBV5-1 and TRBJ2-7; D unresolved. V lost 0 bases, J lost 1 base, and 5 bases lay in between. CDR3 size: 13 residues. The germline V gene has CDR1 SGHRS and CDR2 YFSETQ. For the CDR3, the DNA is TGCGCCAGCAGCTTGGAAGGGTCCTACGAGCAGTACGTC. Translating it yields CASSLEGSYEQYV.

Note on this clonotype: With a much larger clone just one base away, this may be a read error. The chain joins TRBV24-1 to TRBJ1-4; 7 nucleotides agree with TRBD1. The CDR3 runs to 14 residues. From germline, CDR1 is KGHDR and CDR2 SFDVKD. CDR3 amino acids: CATSATGAGEKLSF. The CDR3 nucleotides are TGTGCCACCAGTGCAACAGGGGCGGGGGAAAAACTGTCTTTT.

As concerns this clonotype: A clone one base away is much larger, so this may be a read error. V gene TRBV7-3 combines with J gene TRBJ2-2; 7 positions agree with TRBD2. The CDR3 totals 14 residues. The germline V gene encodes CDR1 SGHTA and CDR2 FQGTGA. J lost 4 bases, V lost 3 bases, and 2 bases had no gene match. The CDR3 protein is CASSLTSSTGELFF. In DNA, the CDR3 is TGTGCCAGCAGCTTGACTAGCAGCACCGGGGAGCTGTTTTTT.

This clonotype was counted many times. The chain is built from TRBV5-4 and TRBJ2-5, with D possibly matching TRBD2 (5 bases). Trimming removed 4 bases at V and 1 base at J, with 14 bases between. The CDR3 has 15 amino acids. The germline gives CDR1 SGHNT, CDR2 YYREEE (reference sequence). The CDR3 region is CASSPKDLLQETQYF. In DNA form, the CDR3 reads TGTGCCAGCAGCCCGAAGGACTTGCTCCAAGAGACCCAGTACTTC.

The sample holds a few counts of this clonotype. CDR3 DNA sequence: TGCGCCAGCAGCCGGAGGACAGGGCAATACTCCTACGAGCAGTACTTC. Amino acid sequence: CASSRRTGQYSYEQYF. The chain has TRBV5-1 and TRBJ2-7; 8 bases are a match to TRBD1. The J segment lost 0 bases and the V segment lost 4 bases, leaving 9 bases of the junction unmatched. Germline loops: CDR1 SGHRS, CDR2 YFSETQ. There are 16 residues in the CDR3.

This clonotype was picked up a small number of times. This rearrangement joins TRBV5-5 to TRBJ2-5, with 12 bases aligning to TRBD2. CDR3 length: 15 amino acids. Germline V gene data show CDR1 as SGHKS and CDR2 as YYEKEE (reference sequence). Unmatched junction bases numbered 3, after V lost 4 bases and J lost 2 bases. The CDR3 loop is CASSVTSGGQETQYF. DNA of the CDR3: TGTGCCAGCAGCGTGACTAGCGGGGGACAAGAGACCCAGTACTTC.

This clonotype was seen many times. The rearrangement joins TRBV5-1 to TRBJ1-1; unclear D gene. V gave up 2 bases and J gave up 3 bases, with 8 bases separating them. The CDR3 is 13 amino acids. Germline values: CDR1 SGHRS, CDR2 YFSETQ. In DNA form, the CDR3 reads TGCGCCAGCAGCTTCTCCGAGTACACTGAAGCTTTCTTT. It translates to CASSFSEYTEAFF.

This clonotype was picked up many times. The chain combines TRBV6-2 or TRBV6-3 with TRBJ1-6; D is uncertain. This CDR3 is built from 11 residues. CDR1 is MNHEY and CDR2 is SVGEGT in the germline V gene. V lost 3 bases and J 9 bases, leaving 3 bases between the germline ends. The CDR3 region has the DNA TGTGCCAGCAGTTATTCTTCACCCCTCCACTTT. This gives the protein CASSYSSPLHF.

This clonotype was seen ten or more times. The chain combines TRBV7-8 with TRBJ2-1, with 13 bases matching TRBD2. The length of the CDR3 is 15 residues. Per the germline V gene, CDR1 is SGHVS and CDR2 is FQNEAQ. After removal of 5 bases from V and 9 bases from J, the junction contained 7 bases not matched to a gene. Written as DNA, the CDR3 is TGTGCCAGCAGCCAAAAACTAGCGGGGGGGCCTGAGCAGTTCTTC. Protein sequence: CASSQKLAGGPEQFF.

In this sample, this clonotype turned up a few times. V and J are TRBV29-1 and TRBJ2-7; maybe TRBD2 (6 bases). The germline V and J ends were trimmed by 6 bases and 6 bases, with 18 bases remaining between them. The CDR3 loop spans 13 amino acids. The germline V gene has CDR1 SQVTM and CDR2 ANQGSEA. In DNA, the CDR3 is TGCAGCGTCGCGGGGTCCACGGGTATCGAGCAGTACTTC. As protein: CSVAGSTGIEQYF.